These 28 T cell receptor beta chains share one sample of origin, sequenced in a study of blood T cell repertoires in COVID-19. Some clones are missing from TCRdb's copy, which holds only in-frame ones; the method was immunoSEQ multiplex PCR. The sample carries about 140,000 clones, more than 80% recorded once. The specimen sequenced was peripheral blood. The receptors derive from a woman aged 80 or over with acute or convalescent COVID-19.

The chain uses TRBV7-2 and TRBJ1-6; perhaps TRBD1 as D (5 bases). The CDR3 extends over 15 amino acids. Trimming took off 5 bases at V and 9 bases at J, with 17 bases between the two ends. Per germline, CDR1 SGHTA and CDR2 FQGNSA. CDR3 loop: CASSGHSIPTSPLHF. For the CDR3, the DNA is TGTGCCAGCAGCGGACACAGTATACCAACTTCACCCCTCCACTTT.

CDR3 coding DNA: TGTGCCAGCTCACCGATGAAGACAGGGATTAACTATGGCTACACCTTC. Its protein product is CASSPMKTGINYGYTF. The chain has TRBV18 and TRBJ1-2; 7 nucleotides match TRBD1. J gave up 1 base and V 3 bases, and 8 bases lay outside the gene matches. Germline values: CDR1 KGHSH, CDR2 LQKENI. This CDR3 has 16 residues.

This CDR3 reads CASSLEGQYSHGYTF. CDR3 coding DNA: TGCGCCAGCAGCTTGGAGGGACAGTATTCGCATGGCTACACCTTC. The chain is built from TRBV5-1 and TRBJ1-2; 7 bases agree with TRBD1. CDR3 size: 15 residues. In germline, CDR1 is SGHRS, CDR2 YFSETQ. V lost 0 bases, J lost 6 bases, and 8 bases stayed unmatched.

V and J are TRBV2 and TRBJ1-6, with D maybe TRBD1 (5 bases). The CDR3 sequence is 16 residues long. Per the germline V gene, CDR1 is SNHLY and CDR2 is FYNNEI. Between the trimmed V and J ends, which lost 4 bases and 9 bases, there was a span of 19 bases. In nucleotides, the CDR3 is TGTGCCAGCAGTGGTTCAGGGTCGGCCCTGGGTTCACCCCTCCACTTT. Protein product: CASSGSGSALGSPLHF.

This sequence joins TRBV5-4 and TRBJ2-7; 9 nucleotides agree with TRBD1. V gave up 1 base and J gave up 6 bases; unmatched junction bases: 2. Germline V CDR1 and CDR2: SGHNT, YYREEE (reference sequence). CDR3 length equals 13 residues. The chain's CDR3 is CASSLRTGVEQYF. The CDR3 nucleotides read TGTGCCAGCAGCTTGAGGACAGGGGTCGAGCAGTACTTC.

This chain uses TRBV3-1 (or the pseudogene TRBV3-2) with TRBJ2-7; the match to TRBD1 covers 7 bases. Trimming at V came to 6 bases and at J to 3 bases, leaving 11 bases not matched to a gene. Per the germline V gene, CDR1 is LGHDT and CDR2 is YNNKEL (reference sequence). The CDR3 has 15 residues. CDR3 DNA: TGTGCCAGCAGGCCCACAGGGGCGATAGGCTACGAGCAGTACTTC. Protein sequence: CASRPTGAIGYEQYF.

This chain's CDR3 is CASSGAKYYGYTF. The CDR3 coding sequence is TGTGCCAGCAGTGGGGCGAAATACTATGGCTACACCTTC. The gene calls are TRBV6-2 or TRBV6-3 and TRBJ1-2, with a tentative D call TRBD1 (5 bases). CDR3 length equals 13 residues. Germline V lookup: CDR1 MNHEY, CDR2 SVGEGT. With 5 bases removed from V and 3 bases from J, the gap between germline ends came to 10 bases.

The rearrangement links TRBV7-9 to TRBJ2-2, with 10 bases identical to TRBD1. The germline V gene encodes CDR1 SEHNR and CDR2 FQNEAQ (reference sequence). The CDR3 consists of 19 residues. V shed 5 bases, J shed 0 bases, and the junction held 12 bases outside the gene matches. This CDR3 is CASSRRRTGGVPNTGELFF. Written as DNA, the CDR3 is TGTGCCAGCAGCCGGCGTAGGACAGGGGGAGTTCCGAACACCGGGGAGCTGTTTTTT.

The gene calls are TRBV6-2 or TRBV6-3 and TRBJ2-4; 8 bases are shared with TRBD1. CDR3 length equals 14 residues. Germline-derived CDR1 and CDR2 are MNHEY and SVGEGT. After removal of 5 bases from V and 4 bases from J, the junction contained 4 bases not matched to a gene. In DNA form, the CDR3 reads TGTGCCAGCAGTAGCGGACAGGGAAAAAACATTCAGTACTTC. Encoded protein: CASSSGQGKNIQYF.

The V gene is TRBV5-4, the J gene TRBJ1-2; no definite D call. The CDR3 runs to 15 residues. Germline V gene sequence: CDR1 SGHNT, CDR2 YYREEE (reference sequence). Trimming left V 3 bases short and J 3 bases short, with 15 bases between. The DNA for the CDR3 is TGTGCCAGCAGCTCCCTATCCGTCGTTCACTATGGCTACACCTTC. Protein: CASSSLSVVHYGYTF.

The CDR3 DNA follows: TGTGCCTGGCGTGCCCCGAGTAGCAATCAGCCCCAGCATTTT. Translation: CAWRAPSSNQPQHF. This sequence joins TRBV30 and TRBJ1-5; the D is unclear. Germline V gene lookup returns CDR1 GTSNPN and CDR2 SVGIG (reference sequence). Trimming shortened V by 5 bases and J by 0 bases, and 11 bases separated the two germline ends. The CDR3 runs to 14 residues.

This clone was counted a single time. This rearrangement joins TRBV5-1 to TRBJ2-2; 10 bases line up with TRBD1. CDR3 length equals 14 residues. V gave up 3 bases and J gave up 8 bases; unmatched junction bases: 4. Germline CDR1 and CDR2: SGHRS and YFSETQ. The CDR3 spells CASSSDRGQGELFF. For the CDR3, the DNA is TGCGCCAGCAGCTCCGACAGGGGGCAGGGGGAGCTGTTTTTT.

The chain links TRBV15 to TRBJ2-1; the D gene is possibly TRBD2 (5 bases). This CDR3 is 17 amino acids long. Trimming took off 0 bases at V and 0 bases at J, with 12 bases between the two ends. The germline CDR1 and CDR2 sequences are LNHNV and YYDKDF (reference sequence). For the CDR3, the DNA is TGTGCCACCAGCAGAGATCCCCCGGGAAGCTCCTACAATGAGCAGTTCTTC. Its protein is CATSRDPPGSSYNEQFF.

The chain employs TRBV9 and TRBJ1-6, with TRBD1 as a possible D gene (5 bases). The CDR3 extends over 16 amino acids. V gave up 6 bases and J gave up 9 bases, with 22 bases separating them. Germline values: CDR1 SGDLS, CDR2 YYNGEE. This CDR3 is CASTPGNAGLGSPLHF. The CDR3 DNA reads as TGTGCCAGCACCCCTGGGAATGCGGGGCTCGGTTCACCCCTCCACTTT.

V and J are TRBV5-1 and TRBJ2-5; TRBD2 agrees at 11 bases. V was clipped by 0 bases and J by 2 bases; unmatched bases: 3. Germline lookup yields CDR1 SGHRS and CDR2 YFSETQ. CDR3 length: 16 amino acids. In DNA, the CDR3 is TGCGCCAGCAGCTTGGGGCGGACTAGCGGGCAAGAGACCCAGTACTTC. Encoded protein: CASSLGRTSGQETQYF.

This clone was detected a few times. V gene TRBV3-1 (or the pseudogene TRBV3-2) combines with J gene TRBJ1-2; TRBD1 matches 10 bases. The V gene's germline CDR1 is LGHDT and CDR2 YNNKEL (reference sequence). The CDR3 length is 16 residues. With V trimmed by 5 bases and J by 2 bases, 8 bases remained unmatched. CDR3 DNA sequence: TGTGCCAGCAGCTCATGGACAGGGGGGAGCAACTATGGCTACACCTTC. It codes for CASSSWTGGSNYGYTF.

J is TRBJ2-1 and V is TRBV7-9; a possible D gene is TRBD1 (5 bases). This CDR3 is built from 16 residues. The V gene lost 4 bases and the J gene lost 2 bases, with 15 bases spanning the gap. Germline values: CDR1 SEHNR, CDR2 FQNEAQ (reference sequence). In nucleotides, the CDR3 is TGTGCCAGCAGCTCAAAGCAGGGTATCGCCTACAATGAGCAGTTCTTC. This codes for CASSSKQGIAYNEQFF.

The chain carries TRBV7-2 and TRBJ1-2; D remains unclear. Germline CDR1 reads SGHTA; CDR2 reads FQGNSA. The CDR3 sequence is 16 residues long. V was shortened by 1 base and J by 0 bases, with 12 bases between the two germline ends. The chain's CDR3 is CASSLVAGHANYGYTF. The CDR3 nucleotides are TGTGCCAGCAGCTTAGTGGCAGGCCATGCTAACTATGGCTACACCTTC.

This chain joins TRBV7-9 and TRBJ1-4, with 7 bases that match TRBD1. V trimming: 0 bases; J trimming: 7 bases; junction bases outside the gene matches: 5. There are 15 residues in the CDR3. CDR1 and CDR2 (germline): SEHNR, FQNEAQ (reference sequence). CDR3 in amino acids: CASSLARQGSEKLFF. DNA for the CDR3: TGTGCCAGCAGCTTAGCGCGACAGGGTAGTGAAAAACTGTTTTTT.

This sequence joins TRBV6-5 and TRBJ1-2; 9 nucleotides align to TRBD1. The CDR3 runs 13 residues. Trimming removed 7 bases from V and 7 bases from J; junction bases left unmatched: 7. Germline V gene data show CDR1 as MNHEY and CDR2 as SVGAGI. CDR3 in DNA: TGTGCCAGCAAGCCGGGACAGGGTCCTGGCTACACCTTC. As protein: CASKPGQGPGYTF.

This chain uses TRBV7-3 with TRBJ2-7, with D hard to call. CDR3 size: 14 residues. Trimming removed 0 bases at V and 7 bases at J, with 13 bases between. Germline V gene data show CDR1 as SGHTA and CDR2 as FQGTGA. CDR3 loop: CASSLTPSVTEQYF. The CDR3 coding sequence is TGTGCCAGCAGCTTAACCCCCTCCGTTACAGAGCAGTACTTC.

The J gene is TRBJ1-4, the V gene TRBV7-9; TRBD1 might be the D (6 bases). Trimming removed 1 base at V and 8 bases at J, with 8 bases between. The CDR3 length is 13 residues. CDR1 SEHNR and CDR2 FQNEAQ come from the germline V gene (reference sequence). In DNA, the CDR3 is TGTGCCAGCAGCTTAGGGGGACAAGAAAAACTGTTTTTT. This sequence encodes CASSLGGQEKLFF. Full variable domain (missing parts from reference TRBV7-9 and TRBJ1-4): DTGVSQNPRHKITKRGQNVTFRCDPISEHNRLYWYRQTLGQGPEFLTYFQNEAQLEKSRLLSDRFSAERPKGSFSTLEIQRTEQGDSAMYLCASSLGGQEKLFFGSGTQLSVL.

The rearrangement joins TRBV4-3 to TRBJ1-2; D remains unclear. V shed 0 bases and J shed 5 bases, with 13 bases lying between them. Germline-derived CDR1 and CDR2 are LGHNA and YSLEER. The CDR3 extends over 15 amino acids. CDR3 sequence (DNA): TGCGCCAGCAGCCAAGAGTTCCTGGCCTCTTATGGCTACACCTTC. The encoded protein is CASSQEFLASYGYTF.

The chain links TRBV18 to TRBJ1-1; D not resolved. CDR3 length: 15 residues. The V gene's germline CDR1 is KGHSH and CDR2 LQKENI. V dropped 2 bases and J dropped 3 bases, with 13 bases sitting between them. The CDR3 nucleotides read TGTGCCAGCTCACCAAACATCCCCGGGGACACTGAAGCTTTCTTT. The encoded protein is CASSPNIPGDTEAFF.

This chain joins TRBV6-5 and TRBJ1-2; D is unclear. CDR3 size: 13 residues. The V and J ends lost 8 bases and 1 base respectively, with 11 bases between them. Germline V lookup: CDR1 MNHEY, CDR2 SVGAGI. CDR3: CASARANNYGYTF. The CDR3 DNA sequence: TGTGCCAGCGCGAGAGCGAATAACTATGGCTACACCTTC.

The V and J genes are TRBV18 and TRBJ2-5, with D perhaps TRBD1 (5 bases). The CDR3 runs to 17 residues. The ends were cut back, 2 bases at V and 5 bases at J, with 21 bases in the middle. Germline V CDR1 and CDR2: KGHSH, LQKENI. For the CDR3, the DNA is TGTGCCAGCTCACCATTCAATCAGGGCGATTTCTCGGAGACCCAGTACTTC. It specifies CASSPFNQGDFSETQYF.

The chain couples TRBV19 to TRBJ1-1, with 9 bases that match TRBD1. The V and J ends lost 5 bases and 9 bases, in that order; junction bases with no gene match: 13. The CDR3 totals 15 residues. The germline V gene has CDR1 LNHDA and CDR2 SQIVND (reference sequence). In DNA, the CDR3 is TGTGCCAGTAGTCAGAGACAGGGGGGCGATTTCAAAGCTTTCTTT. Protein: CASSQRQGGDFKAFF.

This sequence joins TRBV18 and TRBJ1-1; no reliable D call. CDR1 and CDR2 from the germline V gene are KGHSH and LQKENI. Trimming removed 2 bases from V and 0 bases from J, with 4 bases in between. This CDR3 comprises 13 residues. CDR3: CASSPSLNTEAFF. The CDR3 nucleotides read TGTGCCAGCTCACCATCTCTGAACACTGAAGCTTTCTTT.